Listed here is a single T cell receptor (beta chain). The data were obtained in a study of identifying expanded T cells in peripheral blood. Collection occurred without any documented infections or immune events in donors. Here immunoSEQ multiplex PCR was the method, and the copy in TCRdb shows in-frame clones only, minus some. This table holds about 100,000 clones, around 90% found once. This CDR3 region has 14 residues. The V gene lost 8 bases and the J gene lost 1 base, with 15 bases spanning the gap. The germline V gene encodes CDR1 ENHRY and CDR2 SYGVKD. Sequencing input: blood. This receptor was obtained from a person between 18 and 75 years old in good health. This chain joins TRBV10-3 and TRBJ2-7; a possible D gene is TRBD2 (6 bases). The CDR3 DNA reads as TGTGCCATCCTGAGGCAGGAGGGTTCCTACGAGCAGTACTTC. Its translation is CAILRQEGSYEQYF.